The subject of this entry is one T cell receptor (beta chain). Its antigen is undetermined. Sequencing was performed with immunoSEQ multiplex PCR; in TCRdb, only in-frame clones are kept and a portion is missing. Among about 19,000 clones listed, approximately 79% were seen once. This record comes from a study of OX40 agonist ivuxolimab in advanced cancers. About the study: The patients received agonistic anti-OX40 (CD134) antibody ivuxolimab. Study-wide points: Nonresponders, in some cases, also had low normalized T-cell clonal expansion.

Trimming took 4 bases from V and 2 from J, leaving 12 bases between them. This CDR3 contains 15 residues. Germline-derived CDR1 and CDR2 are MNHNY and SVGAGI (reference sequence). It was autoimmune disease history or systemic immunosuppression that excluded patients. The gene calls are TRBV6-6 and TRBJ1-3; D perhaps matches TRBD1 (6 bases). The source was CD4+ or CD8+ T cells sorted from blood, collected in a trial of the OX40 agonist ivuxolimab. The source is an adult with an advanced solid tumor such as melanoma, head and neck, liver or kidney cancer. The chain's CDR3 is CASSFLGGTGNTIYF. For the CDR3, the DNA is TGTGCCAGCAGTTTCCTCGGGGGCACTGGAAACACCATATATTTT.